This T cell receptor (beta chain) was sequenced during a study of T cell repertoires in cytomegalovirus infection. At the level of the study: HLA-C-restricted CMV epitopes, recently identified, and well-studied HLA-B-restricted ones were used by the study. Both CMV infection and a matching HLA type were indicated by public TCR beta signatures.

TCRdb called the reads again in MiXCR, with one record for every CDR3 protein. The repertoire holds 400,000 to 600,000 distinct CDR3 sequences, with about 44% as singletons. V shed 2 bases and J shed 2 bases, with 7 bases lying between them. Germline V CDR1 and CDR2: SGHTA, FQGNSA. This CDR3 region has 13 residues. This clonotype appeared many times. What it binds is unknown. Sequencing was performed on cultured PBMCs, taken from culture after CMV antigen stimulation. The chain combines TRBV7-2 with TRBJ2-7; tentative D call: TRBD2 (5 bases). The clonotype originates from a human donor in good health (CMV status not recorded). Some clones in this sample may be carry-over from other donors' samples. CDR3 in amino acids: CASSLRETYEQYF. CDR3 DNA sequence: TGTGCCAGCAGCTTACGGGAAACCTACGAGCAGTACTTC.